Described below is a single T cell receptor beta chain sequence and its context. The data are from a study of T cell changes during pregnancy in multiple sclerosis. This CDR3 region has 15 residues. Germline CDR1 is SGDLS and CDR2 is YYNGEE. V lost 3 bases to trimming and J lost 2 bases, with 14 bases between them. TCRdb's copy holds only in-frame clones and misses some; the assay was immunoSEQ multiplex PCR. The sample lists roughly 40,000 clones, 91% occurring once. This TCR came from a female donor with multiple sclerosis, enrolled in a pregnancy study. The genes are TRBV9 and TRBJ1-1; D might be TRBD1 (5 bases). The sequences come from CD4+ T cells from peripheral blood mononuclear cells, collected before pregnancy. The CDR3 coding sequence is TGTGCCAGCAGCGGTAACCAGGGACTCAACACTGAAGCTTTCTTT. It yields the protein CASSGNQGLNTEAFF.